This T cell receptor (beta chain) was retrieved from a study of graft-versus-host responses after intestinal transplantation. Study context: Anti-thymocyte globulin induction preceded three to four years of tacrolimus and steroid maintenance in all recipients.

Profiled with immunoSEQ multiplex PCR; TCRdb holds only in-frame clones, not every one. The sample lists about 57,000 clones, roughly 89% seen once, with 1.5% to 2% in the top ten. V was trimmed by 3 bases and J by 1 base, leaving 5 bases between them. The CDR3 runs 14 residues. Germline V gene data show CDR1 as SGDLS and CDR2 as YYNGEE. V is TRBV9 and J is TRBJ2-6; TRBD2 might be the D (5 bases). The TCR comes from a human patient who received an intestinal transplant, so some T cells may come from the graft donor. The sequencing here drew on PBMCs, taken 26 days after transplant. CDR3 residues: CASSAGSGANVLTF. The CDR3 nucleotides are TGTGCCAGCAGCGCGGGGTCTGGGGCCAACGTCCTGACTTTC.